This T cell receptor beta chain was identified during a study of shared clonotypes between healthy human individuals. Study observations and caveats: Clonotype sharing levels among donors were expected to vary with sequencing depth. Only blood underwent sampling, and tissue repertoires likely differ.

This clone was observed a handful of times. The antigen is not known. This CDR3 has 14 residues. CDR1 MNHEY and CDR2 SMNVEV come from the germline V gene (reference sequence). The J segment lost 3 bases and the V segment lost 4 bases, leaving 4 bases of the junction unmatched. The assay was immunoSEQ multiplex PCR, and TCRdb's table has in-frame clones only and misses some. The table has over 850,000 clones, 75% to 85% seen once; the top ten hold 0.52%. The material sequenced was memory CD4+ T cells from PBMCs. Stated subset: CD45RA-negative fraction. The chain has TRBV27 and TRBJ1-2, with 8 bases lining up with TRBD1. The sequence was collected from a young man in good health. Some clones in this sample may be carry-over from other donors' samples. Here the CDR3 DNA reads TGTGCCAGCAGTTATACGGACAGGGACTATGGCTACACCTTC. This encodes CASSYTDRDYGYTF.